What follows is one T cell receptor (beta chain) and its context. The antigen is undetermined. This record comes from a study of T cell responses to AZD1222 COVID-19 vaccine. General study results and limits: Targets within unmutated variant regions were reportedly found for nearly half of spike-specific TCRs.

The V end was cut by 4 bases, the J end by 7 bases, with 17 bases between. The CDR3 extends over 15 amino acids. The germline CDR1 and CDR2 sequences are LGHDT and YNNKEL (reference sequence). This table comes from immunoSEQ multiplex PCR, and its TCRdb copy is limited to in-frame clones, with some not included. The data hold around 180,000 clones, with 88% observed a single time. The chain recombines TRBV3-1 (or the pseudogene TRBV3-2) with TRBJ2-1, with D possibly TRBD2 on 5 matching bases. This sequence originates from an adult who received the AZD1222 COVID-19 vaccine. This specimen consisted of peripheral blood, obtained 28 days after the second AZD1222 dose. CDR3 sequence (DNA): TGTGCCAGCAGCCGCACCCCGGCGGGTCGGAATGAGCAGTTCTTC. Its translation is CASSRTPAGRNEQFF.